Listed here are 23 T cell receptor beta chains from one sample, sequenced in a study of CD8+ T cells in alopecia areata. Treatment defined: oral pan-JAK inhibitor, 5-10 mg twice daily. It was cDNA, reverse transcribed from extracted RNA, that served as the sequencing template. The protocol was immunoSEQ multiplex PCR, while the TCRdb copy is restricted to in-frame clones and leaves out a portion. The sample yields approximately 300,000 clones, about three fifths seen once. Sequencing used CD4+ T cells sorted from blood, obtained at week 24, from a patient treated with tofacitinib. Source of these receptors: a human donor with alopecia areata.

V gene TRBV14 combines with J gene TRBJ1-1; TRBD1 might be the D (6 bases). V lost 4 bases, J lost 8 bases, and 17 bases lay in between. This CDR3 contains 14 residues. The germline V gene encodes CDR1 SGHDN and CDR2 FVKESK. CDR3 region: CASSLLMGGTEAFF. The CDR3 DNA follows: TGTGCCAGCAGCCTCTTGATGGGGGGCACGGAAGCTTTCTTT.

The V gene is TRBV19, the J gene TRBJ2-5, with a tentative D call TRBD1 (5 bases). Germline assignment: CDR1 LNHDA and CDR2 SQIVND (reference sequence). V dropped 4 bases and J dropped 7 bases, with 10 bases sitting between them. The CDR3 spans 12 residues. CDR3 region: CASSSTGGTQYF. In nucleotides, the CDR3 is TGTGCCAGTAGTAGCACAGGCGGGACCCAGTACTTC.

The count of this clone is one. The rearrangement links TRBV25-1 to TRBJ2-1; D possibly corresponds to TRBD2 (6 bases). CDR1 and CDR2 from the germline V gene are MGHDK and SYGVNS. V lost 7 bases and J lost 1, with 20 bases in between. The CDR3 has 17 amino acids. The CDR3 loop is CASTEAGTFSSYNEQFF. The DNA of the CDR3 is TGTGCCAGCACCGAAGCCGGGACTTTCTCGTCCTACAATGAGCAGTTCTTC.

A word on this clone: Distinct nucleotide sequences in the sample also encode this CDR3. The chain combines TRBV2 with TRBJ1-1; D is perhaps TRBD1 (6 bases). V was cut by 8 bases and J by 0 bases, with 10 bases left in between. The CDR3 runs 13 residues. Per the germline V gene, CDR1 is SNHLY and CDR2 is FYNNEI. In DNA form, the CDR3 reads TGTGCCAGCCGAACAGGGATGAACACTGAAGCTTTCTTT. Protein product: CASRTGMNTEAFF.

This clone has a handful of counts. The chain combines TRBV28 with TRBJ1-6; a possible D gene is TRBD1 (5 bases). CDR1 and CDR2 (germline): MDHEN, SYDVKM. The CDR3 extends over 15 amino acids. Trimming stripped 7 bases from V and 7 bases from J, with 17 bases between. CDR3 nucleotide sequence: TGTGCCAGCACTCGTCCCCAGGGTCCGAATTCACCCCTCCACTTT. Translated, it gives CASTRPQGPNSPLHF.

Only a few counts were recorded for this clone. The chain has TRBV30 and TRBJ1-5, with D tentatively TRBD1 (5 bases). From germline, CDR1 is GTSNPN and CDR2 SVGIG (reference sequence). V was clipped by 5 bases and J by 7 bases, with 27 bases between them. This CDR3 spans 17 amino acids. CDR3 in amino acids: CAWAPRPTGTTRQPQHF. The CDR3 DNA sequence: TGTGCCTGGGCCCCTCGCCCCACCGGGACCACCCGGCAGCCCCAGCATTTT.

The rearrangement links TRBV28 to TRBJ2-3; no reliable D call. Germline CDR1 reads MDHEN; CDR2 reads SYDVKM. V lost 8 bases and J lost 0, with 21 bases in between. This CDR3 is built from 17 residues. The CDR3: CASRPLVYLTSTDTQYF. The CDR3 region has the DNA TGTGCCAGCCGTCCGTTAGTCTACTTAACTAGCACAGATACGCAGTATTTT.

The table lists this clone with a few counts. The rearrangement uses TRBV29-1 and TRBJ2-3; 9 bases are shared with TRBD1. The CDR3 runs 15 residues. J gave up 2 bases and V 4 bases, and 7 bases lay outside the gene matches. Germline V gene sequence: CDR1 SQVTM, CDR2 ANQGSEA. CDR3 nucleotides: TGCAGCGTTGTAAGGGACAGGGCCCACACAGATACGCAGTATTTT. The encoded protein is CSVVRDRAHTDTQYF.

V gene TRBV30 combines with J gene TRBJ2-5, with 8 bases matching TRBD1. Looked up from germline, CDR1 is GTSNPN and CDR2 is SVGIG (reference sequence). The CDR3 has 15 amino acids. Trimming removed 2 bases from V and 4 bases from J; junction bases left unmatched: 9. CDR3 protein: CAWSTYRGWGETQYF. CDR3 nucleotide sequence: TGTGCCTGGAGTACTTACAGGGGGTGGGGAGAGACCCAGTACTTC.

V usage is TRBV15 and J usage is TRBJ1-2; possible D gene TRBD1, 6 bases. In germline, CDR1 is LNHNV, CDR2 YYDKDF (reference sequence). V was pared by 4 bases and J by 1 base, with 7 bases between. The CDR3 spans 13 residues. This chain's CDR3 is CATSNRVNYGYTF. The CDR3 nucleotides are TGTGCCACCAGCAACAGGGTTAACTATGGCTACACCTTC.

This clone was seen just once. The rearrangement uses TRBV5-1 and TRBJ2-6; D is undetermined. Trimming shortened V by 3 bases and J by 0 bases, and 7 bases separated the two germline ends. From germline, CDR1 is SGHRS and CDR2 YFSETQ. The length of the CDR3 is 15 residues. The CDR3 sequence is CASSSQPSGANVLTF. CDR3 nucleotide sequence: TGCGCCAGCAGCTCGCAGCCCTCTGGGGCCAACGTCCTGACTTTC.

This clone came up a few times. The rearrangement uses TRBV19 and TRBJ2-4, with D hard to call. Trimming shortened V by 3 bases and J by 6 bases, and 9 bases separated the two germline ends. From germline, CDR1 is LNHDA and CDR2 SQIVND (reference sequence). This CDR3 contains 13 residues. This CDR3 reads CASSIPGSNIQYF. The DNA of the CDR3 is TGTGCCAGTAGTATCCCCGGGTCAAACATTCAGTACTTC.

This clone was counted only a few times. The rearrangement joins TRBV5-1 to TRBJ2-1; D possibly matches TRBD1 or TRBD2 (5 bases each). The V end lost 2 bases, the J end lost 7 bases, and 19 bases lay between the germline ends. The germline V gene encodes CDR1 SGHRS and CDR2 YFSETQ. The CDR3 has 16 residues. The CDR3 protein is CASSFSTGTLGNEQFF. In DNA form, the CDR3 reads TGCGCCAGCAGCTTCTCTACCGGGACCCTGGGAAATGAGCAGTTCTTC.

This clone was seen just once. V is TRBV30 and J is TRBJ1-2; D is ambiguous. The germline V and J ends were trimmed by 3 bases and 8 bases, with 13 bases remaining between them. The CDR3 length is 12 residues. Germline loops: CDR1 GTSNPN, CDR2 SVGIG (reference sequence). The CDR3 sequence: CAWSPDPLGYTF. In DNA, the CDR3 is TGTGCCTGGAGCCCAGACCCCCTGGGCTACACCTTC.

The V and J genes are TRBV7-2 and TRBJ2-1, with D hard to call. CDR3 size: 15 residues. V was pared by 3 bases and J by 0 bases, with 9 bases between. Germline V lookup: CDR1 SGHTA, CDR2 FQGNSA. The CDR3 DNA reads TGTGCCAGCAGCTTTCCGGGCCCCTCCTACAATGAGCAGTTCTTC. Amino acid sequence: CASSFPGPSYNEQFF.

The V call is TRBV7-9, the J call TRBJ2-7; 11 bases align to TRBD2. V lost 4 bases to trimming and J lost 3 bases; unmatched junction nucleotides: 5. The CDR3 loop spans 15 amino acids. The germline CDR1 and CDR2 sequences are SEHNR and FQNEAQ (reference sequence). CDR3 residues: CASSSLAGGFYEQYF. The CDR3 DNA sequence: TGTGCCAGCAGCTCCCTAGCGGGGGGATTCTACGAGCAGTACTTC.

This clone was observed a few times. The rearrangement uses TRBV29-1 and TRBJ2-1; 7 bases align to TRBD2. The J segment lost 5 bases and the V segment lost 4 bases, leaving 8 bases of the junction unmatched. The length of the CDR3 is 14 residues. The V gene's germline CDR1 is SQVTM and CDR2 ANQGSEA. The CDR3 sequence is CSVVTLAANNEQFF. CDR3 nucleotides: TGCAGCGTTGTGACCCTAGCGGCCAACAATGAGCAGTTCTTC.

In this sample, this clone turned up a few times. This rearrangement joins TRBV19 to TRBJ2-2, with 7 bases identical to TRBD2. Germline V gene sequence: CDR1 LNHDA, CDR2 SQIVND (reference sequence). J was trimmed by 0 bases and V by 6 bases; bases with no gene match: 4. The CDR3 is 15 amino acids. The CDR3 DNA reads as TGTGCCAGTAGGAGCGGGGCAACGAACACCGGGGAGCTGTTTTTT. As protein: CASRSGATNTGELFF.

The CDR3 loop is CASSQDRETYEQYF. CDR3 nucleotide sequence: TGCGCCAGCAGCCAAGACAGGGAAACCTACGAGCAGTACTTC. The gene calls are TRBV4-3 and TRBJ2-7; D perhaps matches TRBD1 (5 bases). Trimming left V 0 bases short and J 2 bases short, with 8 bases between. Germline CDR1 is LGHNA and CDR2 is YSLEER. There are 14 residues in the CDR3.

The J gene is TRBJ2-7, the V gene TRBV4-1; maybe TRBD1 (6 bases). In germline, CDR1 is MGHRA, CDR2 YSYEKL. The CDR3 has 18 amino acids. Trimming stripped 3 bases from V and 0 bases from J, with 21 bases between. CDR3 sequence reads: CASSHNTGTPYFSYEQYF. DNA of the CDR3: TGCGCCAGCAGCCATAATACCGGGACACCTTACTTCTCCTACGAGCAGTACTTC.

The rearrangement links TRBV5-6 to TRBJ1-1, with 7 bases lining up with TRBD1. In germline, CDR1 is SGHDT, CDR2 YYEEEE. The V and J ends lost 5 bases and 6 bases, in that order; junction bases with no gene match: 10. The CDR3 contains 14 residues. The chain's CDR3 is CASRVFDRDAEAFF. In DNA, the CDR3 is TGTGCCAGCAGGGTTTTCGACAGGGACGCTGAAGCTTTCTTT.

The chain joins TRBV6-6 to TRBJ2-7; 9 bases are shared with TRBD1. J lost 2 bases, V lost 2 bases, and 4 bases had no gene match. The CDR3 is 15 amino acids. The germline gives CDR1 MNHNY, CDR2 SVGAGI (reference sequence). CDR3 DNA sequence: TGTGCCAGCAGTTACACACAGGGGGCCACCTACGAGCAGTACTTC. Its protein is CASSYTQGATYEQYF.

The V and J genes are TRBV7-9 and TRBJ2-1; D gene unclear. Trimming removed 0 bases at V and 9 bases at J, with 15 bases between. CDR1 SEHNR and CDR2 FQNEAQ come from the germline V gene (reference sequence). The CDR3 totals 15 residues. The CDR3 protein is CASSLALQPPSEQFF. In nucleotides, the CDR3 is TGTGCCAGCAGCTTAGCTTTGCAGCCTCCTAGTGAGCAGTTCTTC.